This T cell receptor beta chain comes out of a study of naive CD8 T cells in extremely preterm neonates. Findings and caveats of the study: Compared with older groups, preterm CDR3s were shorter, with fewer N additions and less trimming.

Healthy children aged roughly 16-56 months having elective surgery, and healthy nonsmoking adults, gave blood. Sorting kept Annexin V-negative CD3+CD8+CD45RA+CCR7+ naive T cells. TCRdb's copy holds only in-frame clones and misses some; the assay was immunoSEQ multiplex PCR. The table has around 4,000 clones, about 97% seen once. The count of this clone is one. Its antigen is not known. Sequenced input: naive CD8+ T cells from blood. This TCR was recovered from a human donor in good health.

In DNA form, the CDR3 reads TGTGCCAGCAGTTTAGCTGGGCCCAATTCACCCCTCCACTTT. It specifies CASSLAGPNSPLHF. V and J are TRBV28 and TRBJ1-6; D is ambiguous. In germline, CDR1 is MDHEN, CDR2 SYDVKM. Trimming took 2 bases from V and 7 from J, leaving 9 bases between them. The CDR3 loop spans 14 amino acids.